This T cell receptor (beta chain) was sequenced for a study of blood T cell repertoires in COVID-19. Overall study context: Whether acute or convalescent, the COVID-19 samples came from the United States, Italy and Spain. PBMCs, B-cell-depleted T cells, or T cells were the source of the cDNA or gDNA that made up the material.

Germline CDR1 SGHRS, CDR2 YFSETQ. The CDR3 extends over 16 amino acids. V was pared by 5 bases and J by 4 bases, with 19 bases between. As handled by the study authors: Nucleated cell number was recorded as an estimate derived from reference gene primer amplification. Generated by immunoSEQ multiplex PCR, the TCRdb table keeps only in-frame clones and is missing some. That table supplies the V and J calls and clone size; D and trimming were determined from the DNA. The sample has approximately 120,000 clones; approximately 91% are singletons. V is TRBV5-1 and J is TRBJ2-1, with TRBD2 as a possible D gene (7 bases). Material for sequencing was peripheral blood. The clonotype was recovered from a woman aged 80 or older with acute or convalescent COVID-19. CDR3 sequence (DNA): TGCGCCAGCAGATTTATTTTGGGGGGGCCATACAATGAGCAGTTCTTC. Its protein is CASRFILGGPYNEQFF.